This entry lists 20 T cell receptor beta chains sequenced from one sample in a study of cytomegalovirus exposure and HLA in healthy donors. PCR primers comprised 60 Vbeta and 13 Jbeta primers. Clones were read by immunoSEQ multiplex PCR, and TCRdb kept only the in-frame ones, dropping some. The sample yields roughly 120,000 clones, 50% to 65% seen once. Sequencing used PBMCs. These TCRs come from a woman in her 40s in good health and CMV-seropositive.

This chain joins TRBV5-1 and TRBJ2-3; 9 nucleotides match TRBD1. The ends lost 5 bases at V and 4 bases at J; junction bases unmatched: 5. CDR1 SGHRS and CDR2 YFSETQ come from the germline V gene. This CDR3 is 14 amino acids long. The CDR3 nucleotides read TGCGCCAGCAGGCCGGGACAGGGATCAGATACGCAGTATTTT. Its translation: CASRPGQGSDTQYF.

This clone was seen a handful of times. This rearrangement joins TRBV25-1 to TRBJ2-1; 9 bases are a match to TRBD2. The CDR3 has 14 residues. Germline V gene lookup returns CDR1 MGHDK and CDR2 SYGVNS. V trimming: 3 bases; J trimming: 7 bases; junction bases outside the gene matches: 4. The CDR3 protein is CASSELAGNNEQFF. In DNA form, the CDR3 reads TGTGCCAGCAGTGAGCTAGCGGGAAATAATGAGCAGTTCTTC.

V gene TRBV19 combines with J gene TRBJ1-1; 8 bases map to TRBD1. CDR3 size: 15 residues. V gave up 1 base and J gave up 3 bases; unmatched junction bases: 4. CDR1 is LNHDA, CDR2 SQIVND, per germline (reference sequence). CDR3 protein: CASSIGQDRDTEAFF. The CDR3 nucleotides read TGTGCCAGTAGTATAGGGCAGGACAGGGACACTGAAGCTTTCTTT.

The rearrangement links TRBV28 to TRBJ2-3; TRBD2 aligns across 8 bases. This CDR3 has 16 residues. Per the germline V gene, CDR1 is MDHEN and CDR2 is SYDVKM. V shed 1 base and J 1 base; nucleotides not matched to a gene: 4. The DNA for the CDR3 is TGTGCCAGCAGTTTATCGTACGGGGGGGGCACAGATACGCAGTATTTT. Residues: CASSLSYGGGTDTQYF.

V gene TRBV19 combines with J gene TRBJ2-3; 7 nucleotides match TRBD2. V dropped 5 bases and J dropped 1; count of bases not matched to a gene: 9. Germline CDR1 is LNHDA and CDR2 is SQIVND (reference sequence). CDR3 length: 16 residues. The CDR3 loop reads CASSSGLEEGTDTQYF. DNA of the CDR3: TGTGCCAGTAGTTCCGGACTAGAAGAGGGCACAGATACGCAGTATTTT.

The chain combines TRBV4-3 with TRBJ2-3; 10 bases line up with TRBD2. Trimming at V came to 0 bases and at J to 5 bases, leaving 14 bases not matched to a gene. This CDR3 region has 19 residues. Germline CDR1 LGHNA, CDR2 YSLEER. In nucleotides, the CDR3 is TGCGCCAGCAGCCAAGATCCCTTGGGTATAGCGGGAGGAGAAGATACGCAGTATTTT. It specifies CASSQDPLGIAGGEDTQYF.

The CDR3 DNA is TGTGCCAGCCGACTCATGACAGGTTTTAACACTGAAGCTTTCTTT. This encodes CASRLMTGFNTEAFF. V and J are TRBV27 and TRBJ1-1; a possible D gene is TRBD1 (6 bases). This CDR3 is built from 15 residues. Per the germline V gene, CDR1 is MNHEY and CDR2 is SMNVEV (reference sequence). V was shortened by 8 bases and J by 2 bases, with 18 bases between the two germline ends.

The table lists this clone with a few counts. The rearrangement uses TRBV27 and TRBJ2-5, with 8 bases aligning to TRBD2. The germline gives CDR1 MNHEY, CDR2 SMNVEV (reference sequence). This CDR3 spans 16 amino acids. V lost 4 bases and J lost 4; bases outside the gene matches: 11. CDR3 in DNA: TGTGCCAGCAGTTCACTGGGACTAGGGTTCAGAGAGACCCAGTACTTC. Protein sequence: CASSSLGLGFRETQYF.

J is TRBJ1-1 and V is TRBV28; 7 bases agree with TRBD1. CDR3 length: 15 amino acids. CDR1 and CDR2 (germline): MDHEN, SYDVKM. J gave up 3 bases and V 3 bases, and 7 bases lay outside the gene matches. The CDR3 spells CASSFSAGGYTEAFF. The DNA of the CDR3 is TGTGCCAGCAGTTTTTCCGCAGGGGGGTACACTGAAGCTTTCTTT.

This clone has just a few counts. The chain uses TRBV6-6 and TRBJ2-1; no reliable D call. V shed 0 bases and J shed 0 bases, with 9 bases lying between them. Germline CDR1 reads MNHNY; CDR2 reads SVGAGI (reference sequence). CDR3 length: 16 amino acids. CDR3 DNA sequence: TGTGCCAGCAGTTACTCGAGTGTCATCTCCTACAATGAGCAGTTCTTC. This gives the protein CASSYSSVISYNEQFF.

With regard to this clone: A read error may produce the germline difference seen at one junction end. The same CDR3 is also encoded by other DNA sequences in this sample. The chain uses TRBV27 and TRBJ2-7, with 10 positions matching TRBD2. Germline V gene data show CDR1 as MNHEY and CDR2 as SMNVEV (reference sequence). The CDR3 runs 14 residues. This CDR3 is CASRLAGISYEQYF. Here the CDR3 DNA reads TGTGCCAGCAGACTAGCGGGGATTTCCTACGAACAGTACTTC.

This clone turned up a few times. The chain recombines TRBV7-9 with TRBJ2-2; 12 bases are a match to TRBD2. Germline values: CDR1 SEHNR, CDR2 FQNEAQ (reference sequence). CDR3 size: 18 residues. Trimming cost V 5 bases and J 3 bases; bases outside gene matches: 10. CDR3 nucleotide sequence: TGTGCCAGCAGCCGGAGACTAGCGGGAGATTGGGACACCGGGGAGCTGTTTTTT. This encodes CASSRRLAGDWDTGELFF.

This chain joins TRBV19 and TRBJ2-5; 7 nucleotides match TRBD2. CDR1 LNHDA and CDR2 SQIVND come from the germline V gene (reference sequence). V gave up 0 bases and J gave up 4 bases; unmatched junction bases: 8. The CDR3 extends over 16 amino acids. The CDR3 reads CASSIDGGSRLETQYF. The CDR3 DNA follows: TGTGCCAGTAGTATAGACGGCGGGAGTCGTTTAGAGACCCAGTACTTC. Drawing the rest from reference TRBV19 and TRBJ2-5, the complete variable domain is DGGITQSPKYLFRKEGQNVTLSCEQNLNHDAMYWYRQDPGQGLRLIYYSQIVNDFQKGDIAEGYSVSREKKESFPLTVTSAQKNPTAFYLCASSIDGGSRLETQYFGPGTRLLVL.

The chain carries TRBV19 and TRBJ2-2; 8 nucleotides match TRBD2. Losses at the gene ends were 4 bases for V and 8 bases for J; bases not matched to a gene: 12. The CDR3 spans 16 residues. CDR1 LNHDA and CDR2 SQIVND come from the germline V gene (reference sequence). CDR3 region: CASSRNGRATVGELFF. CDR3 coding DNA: TGTGCCAGTAGTAGGAACGGGAGGGCCACGGTGGGGGAGCTGTTTTTT.

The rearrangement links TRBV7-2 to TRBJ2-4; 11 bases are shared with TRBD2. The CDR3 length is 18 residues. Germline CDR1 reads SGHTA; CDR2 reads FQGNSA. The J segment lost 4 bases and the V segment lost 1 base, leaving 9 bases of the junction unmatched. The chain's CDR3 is CASSLGRSSGRRKNIQYF. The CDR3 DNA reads TGTGCCAGCAGCTTAGGGCGGTCTAGCGGGAGGAGGAAAAACATTCAGTACTTC.

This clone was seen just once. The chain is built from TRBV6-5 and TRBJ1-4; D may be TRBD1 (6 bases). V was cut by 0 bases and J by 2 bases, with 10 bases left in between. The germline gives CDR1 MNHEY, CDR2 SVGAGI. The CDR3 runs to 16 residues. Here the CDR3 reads CASSYSGTRTNEKLFF. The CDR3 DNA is TGTGCCAGCAGTTACTCCGGGACACGCACTAATGAAAAACTGTTTTTT.

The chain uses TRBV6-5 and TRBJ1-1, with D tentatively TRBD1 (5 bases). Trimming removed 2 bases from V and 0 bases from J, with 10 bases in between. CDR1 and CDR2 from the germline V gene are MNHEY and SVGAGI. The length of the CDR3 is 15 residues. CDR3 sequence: CASSYVGQLNTEAFF. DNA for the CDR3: TGTGCCAGCAGTTACGTGGGGCAGTTGAACACTGAAGCTTTCTTT.

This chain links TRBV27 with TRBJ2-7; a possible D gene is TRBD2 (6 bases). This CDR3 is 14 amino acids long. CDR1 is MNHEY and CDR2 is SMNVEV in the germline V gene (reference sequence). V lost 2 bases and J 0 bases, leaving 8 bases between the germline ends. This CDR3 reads CASSLRGFSYEQYF. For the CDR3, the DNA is TGTGCCAGCAGTTTACGGGGGTTCTCCTACGAGCAGTACTTC.

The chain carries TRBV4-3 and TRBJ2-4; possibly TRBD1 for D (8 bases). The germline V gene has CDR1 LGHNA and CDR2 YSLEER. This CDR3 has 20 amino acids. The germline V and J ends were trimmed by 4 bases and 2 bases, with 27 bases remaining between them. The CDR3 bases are TGCGCCAGCAGCCCGAAGAGGACAGGGCCGAGCGGGGTGACCAAAAACATTCAGTACTTC. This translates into CASSPKRTGPSGVTKNIQYF.

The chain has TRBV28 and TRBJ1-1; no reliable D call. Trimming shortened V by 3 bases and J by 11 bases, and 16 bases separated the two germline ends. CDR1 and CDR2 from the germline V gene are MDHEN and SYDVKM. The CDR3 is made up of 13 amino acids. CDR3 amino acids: CASSFEAPFSAFF. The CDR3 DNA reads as TGTGCCAGCAGTTTTGAAGCGCCCTTCTCTGCTTTCTTT.